This T cell receptor beta chain came from a study of blood T cell repertoires in COVID-19. Overall study context: The cDNA or gDNA used as material had been derived from T cells, B-cell-depleted T cells, or PBMCs.

The data were produced by immunoSEQ multiplex PCR, yet TCRdb's version contains in-frame clones alone and is incomplete. The data hold 300,000 to 350,000 clones, with about 87% observed a single time. The TCR sequence derives from a man aged 25-45 years with COVID-19, enrolled during active disease. The sequenced sample was peripheral blood.

As DNA, the CDR3 is TGTGCCAGCAGCTTGGGACAGGGCCCATTGACTCAGCCCCAGCATTTT. Translating gives CASSLGQGPLTQPQHF. J is TRBJ1-5 and V is TRBV7-6; 9 bases line up with TRBD1. The CDR3 consists of 16 residues. V shed 3 bases, J shed 6 bases, and the junction held 9 bases outside the gene matches. CDR1 and CDR2 from the germline V gene are SGHVS and FNYEAQ.